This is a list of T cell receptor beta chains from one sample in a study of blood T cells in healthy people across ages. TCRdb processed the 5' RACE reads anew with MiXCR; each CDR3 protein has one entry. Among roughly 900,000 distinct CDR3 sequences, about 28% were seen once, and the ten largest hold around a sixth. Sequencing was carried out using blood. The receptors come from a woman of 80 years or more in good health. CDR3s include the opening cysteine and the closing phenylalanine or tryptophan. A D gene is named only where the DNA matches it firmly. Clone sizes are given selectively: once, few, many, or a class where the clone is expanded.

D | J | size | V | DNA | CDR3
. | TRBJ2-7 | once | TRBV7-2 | TGTGCCAGCAGCTTAGGACCAGGGCCTTCCTACGAGCAGTACTTC | CASSLGPGPSYEQYF
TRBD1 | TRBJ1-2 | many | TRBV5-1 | TGCGCCAGCAGCTTAACAGGGGCCGACTATGGCTACACCTTC | CASSLTGADYGYTF
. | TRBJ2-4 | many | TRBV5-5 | TGTGCCAGCAGCTTGCCGTGGGAGGACATTCAGTACTTC | CASSLPWEDIQYF
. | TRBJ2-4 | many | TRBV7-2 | TGTGCCAGCAGCTTATCAGCCACGCCATCAGCCAAAAACATTCAGTACTTC | CASSLSATPSAKNIQYF
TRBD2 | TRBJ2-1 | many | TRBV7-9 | TGTGCCAGCAGCGCGGGACTAGACAATGAGCAGTTCTTC | CASSAGLDNEQFF
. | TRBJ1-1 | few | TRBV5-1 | TGCGCCAGCAGCTCTCCGACAGCCCGGGGGACTGAAGCTTTCTTT | CASSSPTARGTEAFF
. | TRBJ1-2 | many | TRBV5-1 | TGCGCCACCTCTCCTTCAGGGATGGGTTCTGATGGCTACACCTTC | CATSPSGMGSDGYTF
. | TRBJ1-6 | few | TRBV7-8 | TGTGCCAGCAGCACCGGACACAATAATTCACCCCTCCACTTT | CASSTGHNNSPLHF
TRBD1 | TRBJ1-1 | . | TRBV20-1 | TGCAGTGCTAGAGATTGGACAGGGGGAATGAACACTGAAGCTTTCTTT | CSARDWTGGMNTEAFF
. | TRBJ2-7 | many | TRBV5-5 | TGTGCCAGCAGCCGAGGGACGGGGAGCTCCTACGAGCAGTACTTC | CASSRGTGSSYEQYF
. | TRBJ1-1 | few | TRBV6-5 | TGTGCCAGCATGGGCAGCCTACCTGAAGCTTTCTTT | CASMGSLPEAFF
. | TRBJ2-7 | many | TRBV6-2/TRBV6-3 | TGTGCCAGCTGCGGGTATCACTACGAGCAGTACTTC | CASCGYHYEQYF
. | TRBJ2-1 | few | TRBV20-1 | TGCAGTGCTAGATGGCAGGGTCGGTACAATGGGCAGTTCTTC | CSARWQGRYNGQFF
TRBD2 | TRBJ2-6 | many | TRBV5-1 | TGCGCCAGCAGCTTGCCTCGGGAGGCTGGGGCCAACGTCCTGACTTTC | CASSLPREAGANVLTF
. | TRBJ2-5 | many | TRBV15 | TGTGCCACCAGCACGGACCAGGGGCGGACCCAGTACTTC | CATSTDQGRTQYF
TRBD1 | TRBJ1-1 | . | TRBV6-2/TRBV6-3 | TGTGCCAGCAGTCCTTCTCCGTTATTGTCACACCGGGACAGGGGGTCCTCGTGGACTGAAGCTTTCTTT | CASSPSPLLSHRDRGSSWTEAFF
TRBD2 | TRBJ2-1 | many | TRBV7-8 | TGTGCCAGCAGCTCGATACTGACTAGCGGGGGCCCGGGGGCCCATGAGCAGTTCTTC | CASSSILTSGGPGAHEQFF
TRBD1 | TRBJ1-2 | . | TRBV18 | TGTGCCAGCTCACTACCCGGGACAGGGGGGGATTATGGCTACACCTTC | CASSLPGTGGDYGYTF
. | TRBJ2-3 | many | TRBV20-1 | TGCAGTGCTAGAGATGGTTCCTACACAGATACGCAGTATTTT | CSARDGSYTDTQYF
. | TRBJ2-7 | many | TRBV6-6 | TGTGCCAGCAGTTACTCGCAGGGGCGATCATACGAGCAGTACTTC | CASSYSQGRSYEQYF
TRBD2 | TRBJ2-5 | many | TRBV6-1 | TGTGCCAGCCGAATTCTAGCGGGGTACCAAGAGACCCAGTACTTC | CASRILAGYQETQYF
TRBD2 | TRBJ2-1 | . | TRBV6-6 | TGTGCCAGCAGTCTAGCGGGGCCCCGCGATGAGCAGTTCTTC | CASSLAGPRDEQFF
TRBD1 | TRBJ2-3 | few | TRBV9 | TGTGCCAGCAGCGTAGACTCCAGACAGGGAGTAAAGTTTCGTAGCACAGATACGCAGTATTTT | CASSVDSRQGVKFRSTDTQYF
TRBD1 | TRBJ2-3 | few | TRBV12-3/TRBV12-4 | TGTGCCAGCAGTTCCTACCGGACAGGGGCCACAGATGCGCAGTATTTT | CASSSYRTGATDAQYF
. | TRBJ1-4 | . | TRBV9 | TGTGCCAGCAGCGTAGGGGGTATTGGTGAAAAACTGTTTTTT | CASSVGGIGEKLFF
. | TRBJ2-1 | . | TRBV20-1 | TGCAGTGCTAGGACTCCGGGTCTTCCCCATGAGCAGTTCTTC | CSARTPGLPHEQFF
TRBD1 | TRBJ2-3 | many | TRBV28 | TGTGCCACCCGACAGGGCGCAGATACGCAGTATTTT | CATRQGADTQYF
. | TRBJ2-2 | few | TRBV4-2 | TGTGCCAGCAGCCAAGCCTCGCTAGCAGGGTTTGCCGGGGAGCTGTTTTTT | CASSQASLAGFAGELFF
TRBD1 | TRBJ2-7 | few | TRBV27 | TGTGCCAGCAGTTCCGGGACAGGGGTTAGCGAGCAGTACTTC | CASSSGTGVSEQYF
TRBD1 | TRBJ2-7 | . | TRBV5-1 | TGCGCCAGCAGCTTGACCCCCGACAGGGCTTCCTACGAGCAGTACTTC | CASSLTPDRASYEQYF
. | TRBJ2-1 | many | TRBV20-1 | TGCAGTGCTAGAGAGGCTTATCACTCCTACAATGAGCAGTTCTTC | CSAREAYHSYNEQFF
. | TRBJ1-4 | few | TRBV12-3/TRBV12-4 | TGTGCCAGCAGACAAACAGGGAGTAATGAAAAACTGTTTTTT | CASRQTGSNEKLFF
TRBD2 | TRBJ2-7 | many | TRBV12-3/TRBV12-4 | TGTGCCAGCAGGGTAGCGGGGGCCACCTACGAGCAGTACTTC | CASRVAGATYEQYF
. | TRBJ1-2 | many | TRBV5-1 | TGCGCCAGCAGCTTGGCAGGGGCAGAGGGCTACACCTTC | CASSLAGAEGYTF
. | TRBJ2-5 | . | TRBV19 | TGTGCCAGTAGTATTACAGGGACTCGCCAAGAGACCCAGTACTTC | CASSITGTRQETQYF
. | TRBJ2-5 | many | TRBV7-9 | TGTGCCAGCAGCTTAGCCACGGGGGGCGGAGAGACCCAGTACTTC | CASSLATGGGETQYF
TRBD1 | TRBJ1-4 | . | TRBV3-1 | TGTGCCAGCAGCCAACTGGCTTTGCGGACAGGGCGTTATGAAAAACGGTTTTTT | CASSQLALRTGRYEKRFF
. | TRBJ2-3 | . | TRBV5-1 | TGCGCCAGCAGCTCCCGAGGGGGAGGCGGATCAGATACGCAGTATTTT | CASSSRGGGGSDTQYF
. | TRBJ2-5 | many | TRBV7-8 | TGTGCCAGCAGCCTACAACAGGGCCAAGAGACCCAGTACTTC | CASSLQQGQETQYF
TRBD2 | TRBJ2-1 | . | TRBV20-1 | TGCAGTGCTTTGACTAGCGGGGGGTACAATGAGCAGTTCTTC | CSALTSGGYNEQFF
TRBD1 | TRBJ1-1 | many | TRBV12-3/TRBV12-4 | TGTGCCAGCAGCCCCGGCACGAGGACAGGGGAAGCTTTCTTT | CASSPGTRTGEAFF
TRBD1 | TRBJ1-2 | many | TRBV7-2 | TGTGCCAGCAGCTTCGGGACAGGGTACGGTGACTATGGCTACACCTTC | CASSFGTGYGDYGYTF
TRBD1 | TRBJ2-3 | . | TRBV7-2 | TGTGCCAGCAGTCGACAGGGCGGAGGATTAGATACGCAGTATTTT | CASSRQGGGLDTQYF
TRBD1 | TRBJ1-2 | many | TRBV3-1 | TGTGCCAGCAGCCAATACCCGACAGGGGGCGGCTATGGCTACACCTTC | CASSQYPTGGGYGYTF
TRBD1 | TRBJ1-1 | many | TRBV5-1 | TGCGCCAGCAGCGGACAGGGATCGATGAACACTGAAGCTTTCTTT | CASSGQGSMNTEAFF
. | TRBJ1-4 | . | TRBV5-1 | TGCGCCAGCAGCCCGGGCCAGTTATATGAAAAACTGTTTTTT | CASSPGQLYEKLFF
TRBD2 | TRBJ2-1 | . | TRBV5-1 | TGCGCCAGCAGCTACCCCCCAGCGGGGGACTACAATGAGCAGTTCTTC | CASSYPPAGDYNEQFF
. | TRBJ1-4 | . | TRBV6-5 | TGTGCCAGCAGTACCGGGATCCGATCTAATGAAAAACTGTTTTTT | CASSTGIRSNEKLFF
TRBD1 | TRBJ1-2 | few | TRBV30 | TGTGCCTGGAGTCTTTTCCCGGGACAGGGGCTCTATGGCTACACCTTC | CAWSLFPGQGLYGYTF
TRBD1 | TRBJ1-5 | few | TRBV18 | TGTGCCGGCTCAACACAGGGGATCGATCAGCCCCAGCATTTT | CAGSTQGIDQPQHF
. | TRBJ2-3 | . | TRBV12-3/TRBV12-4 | TGTGCCAGCAGTGTCCGGGTCCGATCTAGCACAGATACGCAGTATTTT | CASSVRVRSSTDTQYF
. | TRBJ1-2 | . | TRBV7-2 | TGTGCCAGCAGCCCCGAGGAGGACTATGGCTACACCTTC | CASSPEEDYGYTF